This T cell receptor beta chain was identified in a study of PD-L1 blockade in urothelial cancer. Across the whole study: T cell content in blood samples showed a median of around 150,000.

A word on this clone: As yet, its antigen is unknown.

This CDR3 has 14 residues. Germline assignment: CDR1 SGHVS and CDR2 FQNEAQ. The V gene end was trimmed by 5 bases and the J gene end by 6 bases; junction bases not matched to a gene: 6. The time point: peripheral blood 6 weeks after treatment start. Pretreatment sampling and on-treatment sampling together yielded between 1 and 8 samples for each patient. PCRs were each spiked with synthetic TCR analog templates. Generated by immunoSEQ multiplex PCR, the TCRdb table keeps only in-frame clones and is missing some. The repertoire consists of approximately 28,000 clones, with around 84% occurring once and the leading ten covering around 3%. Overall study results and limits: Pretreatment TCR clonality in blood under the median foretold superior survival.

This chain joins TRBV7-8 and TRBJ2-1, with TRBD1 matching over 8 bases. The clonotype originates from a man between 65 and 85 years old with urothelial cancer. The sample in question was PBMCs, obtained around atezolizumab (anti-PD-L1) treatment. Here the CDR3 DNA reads TGTGCCAGCAGCACAAGGACAGGGCCCAATGAGCAGTTCTTC. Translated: CASSTRTGPNEQFF.